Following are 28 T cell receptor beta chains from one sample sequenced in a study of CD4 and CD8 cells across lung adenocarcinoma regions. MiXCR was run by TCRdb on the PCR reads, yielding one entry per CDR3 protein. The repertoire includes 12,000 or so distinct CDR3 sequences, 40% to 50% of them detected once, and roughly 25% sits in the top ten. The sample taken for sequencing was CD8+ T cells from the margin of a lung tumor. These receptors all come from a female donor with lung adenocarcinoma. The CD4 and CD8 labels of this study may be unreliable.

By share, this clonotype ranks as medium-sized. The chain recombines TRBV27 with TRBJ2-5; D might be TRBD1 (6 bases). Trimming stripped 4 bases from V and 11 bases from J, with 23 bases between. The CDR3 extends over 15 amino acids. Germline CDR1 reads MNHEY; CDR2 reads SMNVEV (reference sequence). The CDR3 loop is CASSSHPGKQGKQYF. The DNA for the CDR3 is TGTGCCAGCAGTTCCCACCCCGGGAAACAGGGAAAGCAGTACTTC.

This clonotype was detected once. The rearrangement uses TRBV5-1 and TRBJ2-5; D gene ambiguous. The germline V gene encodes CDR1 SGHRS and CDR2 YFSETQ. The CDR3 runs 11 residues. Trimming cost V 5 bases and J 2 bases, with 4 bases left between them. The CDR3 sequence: CASSSQETQYF. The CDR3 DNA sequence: TGCGCCAGCAGTTCTCAAGAGACCCAGTACTTC.

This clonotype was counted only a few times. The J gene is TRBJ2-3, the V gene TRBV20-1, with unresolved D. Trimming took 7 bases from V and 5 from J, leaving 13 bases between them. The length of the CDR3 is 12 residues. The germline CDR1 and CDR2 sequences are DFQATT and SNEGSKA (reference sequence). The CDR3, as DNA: TGCAGTGTCGAGGAATCAGTAGATACGCAGTATTTT. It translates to CSVEESVDTQYF.

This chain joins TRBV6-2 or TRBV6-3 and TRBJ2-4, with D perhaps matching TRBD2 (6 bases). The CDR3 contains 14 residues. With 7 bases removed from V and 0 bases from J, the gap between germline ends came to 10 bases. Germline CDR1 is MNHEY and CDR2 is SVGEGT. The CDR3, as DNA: TGTGCCAGCACGAAGGGACTAGCCAAAAACATTCAGTACTTC. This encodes CASTKGLAKNIQYF.

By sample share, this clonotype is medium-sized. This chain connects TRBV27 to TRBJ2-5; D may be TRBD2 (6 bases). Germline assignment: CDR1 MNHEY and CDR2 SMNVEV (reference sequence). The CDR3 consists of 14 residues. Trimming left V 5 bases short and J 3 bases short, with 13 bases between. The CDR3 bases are TGTGCCAGCAGTCCCCGGGTAGCGGAAGAGACCCAGTACTTC. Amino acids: CASSPRVAEETQYF.

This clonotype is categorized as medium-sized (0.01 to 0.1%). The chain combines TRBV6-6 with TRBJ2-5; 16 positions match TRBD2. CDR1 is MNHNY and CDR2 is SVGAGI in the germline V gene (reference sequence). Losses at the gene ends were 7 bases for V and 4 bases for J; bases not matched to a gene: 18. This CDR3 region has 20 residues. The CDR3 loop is CASTPGLAGGMLSKGETQYF. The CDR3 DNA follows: TGTGCCAGCACTCCGGGACTAGCGGGGGGGATGTTATCCAAGGGAGAGACCCAGTACTTC.

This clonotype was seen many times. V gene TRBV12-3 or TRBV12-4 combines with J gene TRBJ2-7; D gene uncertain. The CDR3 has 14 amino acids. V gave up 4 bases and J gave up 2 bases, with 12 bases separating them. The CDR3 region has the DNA TGTGCCAGCAGTTCCGATCTACACCCCTACGAGCAGTACTTC. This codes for CASSSDLHPYEQYF.

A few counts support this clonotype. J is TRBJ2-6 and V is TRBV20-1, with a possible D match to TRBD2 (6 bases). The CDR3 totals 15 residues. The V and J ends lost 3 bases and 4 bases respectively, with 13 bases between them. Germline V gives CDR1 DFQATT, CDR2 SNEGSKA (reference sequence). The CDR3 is CSASSGVTGANVLTF. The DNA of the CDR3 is TGCAGTGCTAGTTCGGGGGTAACCGGGGCCAACGTCCTGACTTTC.

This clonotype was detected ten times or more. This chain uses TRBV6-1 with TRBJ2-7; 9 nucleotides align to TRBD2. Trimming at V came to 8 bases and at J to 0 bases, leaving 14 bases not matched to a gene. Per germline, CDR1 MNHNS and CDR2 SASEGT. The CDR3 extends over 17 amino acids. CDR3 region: CASDPRRAGGHSYEQYF. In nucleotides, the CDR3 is TGTGCCAGCGACCCGAGGAGAGCGGGGGGCCACTCCTACGAGCAGTACTTC.

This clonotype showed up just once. Here the CDR3 DNA reads TGTGCCATTCGACCCAGGGGGTTGGATACGCAGTATTTT. Translating gives CAIRPRGLDTQYF. The chain recombines TRBV27 with TRBJ2-3; 7 bases agree with TRBD1. Germline CDR1 is MNHEY and CDR2 is SMNVEV (reference sequence). The CDR3 length is 13 residues. V lost 10 bases to trimming and J lost 6 bases; unmatched junction nucleotides: 10.

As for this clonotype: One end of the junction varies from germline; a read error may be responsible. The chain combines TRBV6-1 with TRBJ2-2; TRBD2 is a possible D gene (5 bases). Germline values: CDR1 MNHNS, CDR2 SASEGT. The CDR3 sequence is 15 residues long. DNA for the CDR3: TGTGCCAGCAGATTGGGCTGGGCTAGCACCGGGGAGCTGTTCTTT. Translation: CASRLGWASTGELFF.

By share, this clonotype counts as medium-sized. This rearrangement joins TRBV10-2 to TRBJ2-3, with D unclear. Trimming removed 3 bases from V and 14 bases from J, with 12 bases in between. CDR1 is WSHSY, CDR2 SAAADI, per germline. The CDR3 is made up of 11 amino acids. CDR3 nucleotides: TGCGCCAGCAGTGATAGTGGTCTTATGTATTTT. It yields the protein CASSDSGLMYF.

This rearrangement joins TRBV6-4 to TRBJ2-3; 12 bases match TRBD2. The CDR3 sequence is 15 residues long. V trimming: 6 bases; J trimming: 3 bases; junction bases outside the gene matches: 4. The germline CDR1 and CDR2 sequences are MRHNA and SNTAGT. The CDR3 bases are TGTGCCAGCAGCGCTAGCGGGGGGGCAACAGATACGCAGTATTTT. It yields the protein CASSASGGATDTQYF.

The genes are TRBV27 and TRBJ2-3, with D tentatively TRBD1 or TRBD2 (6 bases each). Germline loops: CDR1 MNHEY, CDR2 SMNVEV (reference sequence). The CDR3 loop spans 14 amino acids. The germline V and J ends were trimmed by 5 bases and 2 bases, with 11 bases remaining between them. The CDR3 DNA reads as TGTGCCAGCAGTGGGGGCGGGGTCACAGATACGCAGTATTTT. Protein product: CASSGGGVTDTQYF.

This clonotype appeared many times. In DNA, the CDR3 is TGTGCCAGCAGTTCTCCGACAGGGCCGGAGACCCAGTACTTC. Its protein product is CASSSPTGPETQYF. J is TRBJ2-5 and V is TRBV12-3 or TRBV12-4; 7 nucleotides agree with TRBD1. The CDR3 has 14 amino acids. Germline trimming cut 4 bases from V and 5 bases from J; bases unmatched to any gene: 7.

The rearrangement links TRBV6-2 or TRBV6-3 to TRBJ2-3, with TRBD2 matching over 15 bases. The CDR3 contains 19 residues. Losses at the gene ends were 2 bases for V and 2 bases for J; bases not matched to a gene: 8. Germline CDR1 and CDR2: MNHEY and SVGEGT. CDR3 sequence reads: CASSYLRTSGGDATDTQYF. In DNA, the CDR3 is TGTGCCAGCAGTTACCTAAGGACTAGCGGGGGGGACGCCACAGATACGCAGTATTTT.

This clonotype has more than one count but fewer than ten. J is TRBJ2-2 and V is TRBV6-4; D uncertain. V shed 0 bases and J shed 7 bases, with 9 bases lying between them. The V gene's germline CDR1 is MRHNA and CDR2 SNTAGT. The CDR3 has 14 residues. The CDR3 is CASSDSAVGGELFF. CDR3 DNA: TGTGCCAGCAGTGACTCGGCAGTTGGCGGGGAGCTGTTTTTT.

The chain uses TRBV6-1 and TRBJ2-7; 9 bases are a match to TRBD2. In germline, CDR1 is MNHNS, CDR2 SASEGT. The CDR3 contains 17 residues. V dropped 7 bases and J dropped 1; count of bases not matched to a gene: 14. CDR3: CASTLAGAGGDSYEQYV. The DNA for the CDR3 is TGTGCCAGCACCCTCGCGGGCGCGGGAGGGGATTCCTACGAGCAGTACGTC.

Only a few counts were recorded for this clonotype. For the CDR3, the DNA is TGTGCCAGCAGTCACATGAGCTCCTACAATGAGCAGTTCTTC. Its protein product is CASSHMSSYNEQFF. The genes are TRBV6-5 and TRBJ2-1, with no clear D. Germline V gene sequence: CDR1 MNHEY, CDR2 SVGAGI. The CDR3 runs to 14 residues. V gave up 5 bases and J gave up 0 bases, with 8 bases separating them.

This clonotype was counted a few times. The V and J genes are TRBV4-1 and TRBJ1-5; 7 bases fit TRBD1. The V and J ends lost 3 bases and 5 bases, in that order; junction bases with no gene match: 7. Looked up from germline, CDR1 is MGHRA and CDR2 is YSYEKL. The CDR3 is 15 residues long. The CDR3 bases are TGCGCCAGCAGCCAGAAACAGGGGATTGATCAGCCCCAGCATTTT. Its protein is CASSQKQGIDQPQHF.

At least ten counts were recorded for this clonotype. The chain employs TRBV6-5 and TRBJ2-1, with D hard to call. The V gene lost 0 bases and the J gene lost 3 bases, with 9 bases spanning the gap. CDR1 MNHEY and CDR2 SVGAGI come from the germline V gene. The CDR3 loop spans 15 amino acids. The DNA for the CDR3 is TGTGCCAGCAGTTACTCAAGGACGGACTACAATGAGCAGTTCTTC. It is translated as CASSYSRTDYNEQFF.

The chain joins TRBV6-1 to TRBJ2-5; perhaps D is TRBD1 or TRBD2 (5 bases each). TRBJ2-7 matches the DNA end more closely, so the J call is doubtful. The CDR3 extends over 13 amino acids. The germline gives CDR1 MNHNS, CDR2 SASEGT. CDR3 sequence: CASSRDGSYEQYF. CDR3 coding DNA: TGTGCCAGCAGCAGGGACGGATCCTACGAGCAGTACTTC.

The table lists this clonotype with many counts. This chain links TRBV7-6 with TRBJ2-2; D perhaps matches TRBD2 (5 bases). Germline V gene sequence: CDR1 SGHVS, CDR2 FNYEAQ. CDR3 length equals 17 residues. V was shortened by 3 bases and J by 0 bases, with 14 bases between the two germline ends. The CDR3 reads CASSLRTPPANTGELFF. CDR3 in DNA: TGTGCCAGCAGCTTGCGGACTCCCCCCGCGAACACCGGGGAGCTGTTTTTT. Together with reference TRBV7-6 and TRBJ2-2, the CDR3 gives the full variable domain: GAGVSQSPRYKVTKRGQDVALRCDPISGHVSLYWYRQALGQGPEFLTYFNYEAQQDKSGLPNDRFSAERPEGSISTLTIQRTEQRDSAMYRCASSLRTPPANTGELFFGEGSRLTVL.

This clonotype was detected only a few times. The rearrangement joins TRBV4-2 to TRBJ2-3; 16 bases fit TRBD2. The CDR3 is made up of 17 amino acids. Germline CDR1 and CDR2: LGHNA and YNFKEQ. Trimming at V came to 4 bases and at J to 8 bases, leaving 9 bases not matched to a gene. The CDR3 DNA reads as TGTGCCAGCAGCCCTGGGACTAGCGGGGGGGCCTACGGTACGCAGTATTTT. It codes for CASSPGTSGGAYGTQYF.

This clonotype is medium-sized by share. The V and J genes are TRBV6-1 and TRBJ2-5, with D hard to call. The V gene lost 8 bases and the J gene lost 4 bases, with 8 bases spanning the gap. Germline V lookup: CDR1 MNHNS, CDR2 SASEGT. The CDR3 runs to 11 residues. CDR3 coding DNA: TGTGCCAGCCTATTCGTAGAGACCCAGTACTTC. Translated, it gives CASLFVETQYF.

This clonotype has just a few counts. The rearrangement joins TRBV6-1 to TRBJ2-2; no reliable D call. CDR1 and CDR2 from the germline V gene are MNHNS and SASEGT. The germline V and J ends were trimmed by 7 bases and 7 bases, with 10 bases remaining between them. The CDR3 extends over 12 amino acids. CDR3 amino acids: CASKMRIGELFF. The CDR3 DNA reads TGTGCCAGCAAGATGAGAATCGGGGAGCTGTTTTTT.

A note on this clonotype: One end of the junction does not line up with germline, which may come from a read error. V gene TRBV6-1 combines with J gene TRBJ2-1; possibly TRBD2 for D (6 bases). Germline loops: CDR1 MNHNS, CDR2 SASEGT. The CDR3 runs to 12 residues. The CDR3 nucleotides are TGTGCCAGCAGACCCGGGACTGGTGCGCAGTATTTC. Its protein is CASRPGTGAQYF.

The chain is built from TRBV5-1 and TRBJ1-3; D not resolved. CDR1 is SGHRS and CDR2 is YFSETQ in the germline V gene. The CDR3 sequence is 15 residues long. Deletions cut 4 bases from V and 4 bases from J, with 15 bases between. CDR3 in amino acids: CASSHNDESGNTIYF. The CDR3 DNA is TGCGCCAGCAGCCATAACGACGAATCGGGAAACACCATATATTTT.